Each of the 7 T cell receptor beta chains below was sequenced from the same sample in a study of T cells expressing NK-cell markers. For each CDR3 protein, TCRdb gives one entry from its re-call of the 5' RACE reads, without DNA. This table lists over 350,000 distinct CDR3 sequences. Sequencing used blood T cells: a sorted CD56 or NKG2C T cell subset, CD4+ or CD8+ T cells, or bulk PBMC T cells (not recorded which). These receptors all come from a woman aged 50 to 60 in good health.

The V gene is TRBV6-2 or TRBV6-3, the J gene TRBJ1-5; the D call from TCRdb, TRBD1, cannot be confirmed without DNA. Germline V gene sequence: CDR1 MNHEY, CDR2 SVGEGT. This CDR3 has 14 residues. CDR3 sequence: CASSYRFPYQPQHF.

The chain joins TRBV4-1 to TRBJ2-2; TCRdb selects TRBD1, and the lack of DNA leaves this call unchecked. The CDR3 loop spans 12 amino acids. Germline V gene sequence: CDR1 MGHRA, CDR2 YSYEKL. The CDR3: CASSPGQGRLFF.

The chain carries TRBV5-1 and TRBJ2-1; TCRdb selects TRBD2, and the lack of DNA leaves this call unchecked. CDR1 is SGHRS and CDR2 is YFSETQ in the germline V gene. The CDR3 extends over 18 amino acids. The CDR3 reads CASSLALLGGGSYNEQFF. The whole variable domain, filled in from reference TRBV5-1 and TRBJ2-1, reads KAGVTQTPRYLIKTRGQQVTLSCSPISGHRSVSWYQQTPGQGLQFLFEYFSETQRNKGNFPGRFSGRQFSNSRSEMNVSTLELGDSALYLCASSLALLGGGSYNEQFFGPGTRLTVL.

The J gene is TRBJ2-3, the V gene TRBV12-3 or TRBV12-4; the D call from TCRdb, TRBD2, cannot be confirmed without DNA. This CDR3 comprises 13 residues. This CDR3 is CATRGGRTDTQYF.

This chain's CDR3 is CASSQALGANVLTF. The chain joins TRBV7-7 to TRBJ2-6. The CDR3 runs 14 residues. CDR1 is SSHAT, CDR2 FNYEAQ, per germline (reference sequence).

The chain carries TRBV5-1 and TRBJ1-2; TCRdb calls TRBD1, which cannot be checked without DNA. This CDR3 is built from 16 residues. CDR1 is SGHRS, CDR2 YFSETQ, per germline. CDR3 sequence reads: CASSSMDRGHNYGYTF.

The chain couples TRBV7-8 to TRBJ2-1. This CDR3 has 12 residues. Germline V gives CDR1 SGHVS, CDR2 FQNEAQ. The CDR3 reads CASSLPGAEQFF.